This is a list of T cell receptor beta chains from one sample in a study of shared clonotypes between healthy human individuals. TCRdb's copy holds only in-frame clones and misses some; the assay was immunoSEQ multiplex PCR. The sample shows about 2.4 million clones, under 95% of them seen only once. The specimen sequenced was naive CD4+ T cells from PBMCs. The receptors here all came from a man aged 18 to 35 in good health. Some clones in this sample may be carry-over from other donors' samples. Both conserved end residues are part of each CDR3. The D gene is left open where the match is weak. Clone size appears in some rows only: once, few, many, or a class for an expanded clone.

v_call	clone_size	j_call	cdr3_length	d_call	cdr3_aa	cdr3_nt
TRBV5-6	-	TRBJ2-1	15	TRBD2	CASSDSGKHYNEQFF	TGTGCCAGCAGTGATAGCGGGAAGCACTACAATGAGCAGTTCTTC
TRBV5-1	-	TRBJ2-2	16	-	CASSFEERKNTGELFF	TGCGCCAGCAGCTTCGAGGAGAGGAAAAACACCGGGGAGCTGTTTTTT
TRBV20-1	-	TRBJ2-2	11	-	CSATNTGELFF	TGCAGTGCCACTAACACCGGGGAGCTGTTTTTT
TRBV6-5	-	TRBJ1-5	13	-	CASRSSGNQPQHF	TGTGCCAGCAGGTCCTCCGGCAATCAGCCCCAGCATTTT
TRBV12-5	once	TRBJ1-5	13	-	CASAASGNQPQHF	TGTGCTAGTGCCGCGTCCGGCAATCAGCCCCAGCATTTT
TRBV5-1	-	TRBJ2-3	14	-	CASSLNEGTDTQYF	TGCGCCAGCAGCTTAAATGAGGGCACAGATACGCAGTATTTT
TRBV27	-	TRBJ1-6	16	-	CASSSQVYSYNSPLHF	TGTGCCAGCAGTTCGCAGGTTTACTCCTATAATTCACCCCTCCACTTT
TRBV11-2	-	TRBJ2-4	14	TRBD1	CASSAGQGWNIQYF	TGTGCCAGCAGCGCTGGACAGGGGTGGAACATTCAGTACTTC
TRBV29-1	once	TRBJ2-5	14	-	CSVDTVAPRETQYF	TGCAGCGTTGACACGGTCGCCCCTAGAGAGACCCAGTACTTC
TRBV19	-	TRBJ1-3	15	-	CASSKGVLSGNTIYF	TGTGCCAGTAGTAAAGGGGTCCTCTCTGGAAACACCATATATTTT
TRBV7-9	-	TRBJ1-2	16	TRBD1	CASSLAKDRGYYGYTF	TGTGCCAGCAGCTTAGCCAAGGACAGGGGCTACTATGGCTACACCTTC
TRBV19	-	TRBJ2-1	11	-	CASGFRPSQFF	TGTGCCAGTGGGTTCCGCCCTTCTCAGTTCTTC
TRBV4-1	-	TRBJ2-7	17	TRBD2	CASSQDRGGSNSYEQYF	TGCGCCAGCAGCCAAGATCGGGGGGGGTCGAACTCCTACGAGCAGTACTTC
TRBV10-2	-	TRBJ1-4	18	TRBD1	CASRVGDRACVRSEKLFF	TGCGCCAGCCGGGTGGGGGACAGGGCGTGTGTTAGATCGGAAAAACTGTTTTTT
TRBV5-1	-	TRBJ1-5	14	-	CASSLVPGTQPQHF	TGCGCCAGCAGCTTGGTTCCGGGGACACAGCCCCAGCATTTT
TRBV28	-	TRBJ2-5	15	TRBD1	CASSRDSSYQETQYF	TGTGCCAGCAGTCGGGACAGTTCGTACCAAGAGACCCAGTACTTC
TRBV4-1	-	TRBJ2-5	15	-	CASSHPGRREETQYF	TGCGCCAGCAGCCACCCCGGACGGAGAGAAGAGACCCAGTACTTC
TRBV28	-	TRBJ1-1	13	-	CASSLAANTEAFF	TGTGCCAGCAGCCTAGCGGCGAACACTGAAGCTTTCTTT
TRBV27	-	TRBJ2-7	17	TRBD1	CASSISIGTGVSYEQYF	TGTGCCAGCAGCATATCTATTGGGACAGGGGTCTCCTACGAGCAGTACTTC
TRBV7-3	-	TRBJ1-1	16	TRBD1	CASSLSGTVANTEAFF	TGTGCCAGCAGCTTATCCGGGACAGTCGCGAACACTGAAGCTTTCTTT
TRBV5-4	-	TRBJ2-7	16	TRBD1	CASSPGGDRGKDEQYF	TGTGCCAGCAGCCCCGGGGGGGACAGGGGAAAAGACGAGCAGTACTTC
TRBV2	-	TRBJ1-5	13	TRBD1	CASSDTGERPQHF	TGTGCCAGCAGTGACACAGGGGAACGGCCCCAGCATTTT
TRBV10-3	-	TRBJ1-2	17	TRBD1	CAISPTLRGQSNYGYTF	TGTGCCATCAGTCCGACTCTCAGGGGACAGTCGAACTATGGCTACACCTTC
TRBV7-9	once	TRBJ2-4	15	-	CASSLNWAKGDIQYF	TGTGCCAGCAGCTTAAATTGGGCCAAAGGGGACATTCAGTACTTC
TRBV6-4	-	TRBJ2-1	15	TRBD2	CASSVAGGMYNEQFF	TGTGCCAGCAGTGTAGCGGGAGGAATGTACAATGAGCAGTTCTTC
TRBV29-1	-	TRBJ2-4	13	-	CSVEGLAKNIQYF	TGCAGCGTTGAGGGTCTAGCCAAAAACATTCAGTACTTC
TRBV28	-	TRBJ1-1	15	-	CASSFHDILNTEAFF	TGTGCCAGCAGTTTCCACGACATCCTGAACACTGAAGCTTTCTTT
TRBV5-1	once	TRBJ1-3	15	-	CASGPGQPSGNTIYF	TGCGCCAGCGGACCGGGACAACCCTCTGGAAACACCATATATTTT
TRBV20-1	-	TRBJ2-7	11	-	CSARGAYEQYF	TGCAGTGCTAGAGGCGCGTACGAGCAGTACTTC
TRBV7-9	few	TRBJ1-1	12	TRBD1	CASSSPTGQAFF	TGTGCCAGCAGCTCACCGACAGGGCAAGCTTTCTTT
TRBV7-3	-	TRBJ2-5	15	TRBD1	CASSLSSDRVETQYF	TGTGCCAGCAGCTTAAGTTCCGACAGGGTCGAGACCCAGTACTTC
TRBV6-1	-	TRBJ2-5	13	-	CASSRDGQETQYF	TGTGCCAGCTCGCGGGACGGACAAGAGACCCAGTACTTC
TRBV7-2	-	TRBJ2-7	14	TRBD2	CASSQPSGIYEQYF	TGTGCCAGCAGCCAACCTAGCGGGATATACGAGCAGTACTTC
TRBV5-5	-	TRBJ1-5	16	-	CASSGGSVLSNQPQHF	TGTGCCAGCAGCGGTGGATCGGTTCTTAGCAATCAGCCCCAGCATTTT
TRBV27	-	TRBJ2-7	14	TRBD1	CASRTTGSSYEQYF	TGTGCCAGCCGCACGACAGGGAGCTCCTACGAGCAGTACTTC
TRBV29-1	once	TRBJ1-2	13	-	CSVGVGQDYGYTF	TGCAGCGTTGGGGTAGGGCAGGACTATGGCTACACCTTC
TRBV28	-	TRBJ2-7	15	-	CASTRPPLPTYEQYF	TGTGCCAGCACCCGTCCCCCACTGCCGACCTACGAGCAGTACTTC
TRBV19	-	TRBJ2-7	15	TRBD1	CASSMGPDRPYEQYF	TGTGCCAGTAGTATGGGGCCGGACAGGCCTTACGAGCAGTACTTC
TRBV5-1	-	TRBJ1-1	14	-	CASSLAAGSTEAFF	TGCGCCAGCAGCTTGGCCGCGGGGAGCACTGAAGCTTTCTTT
TRBV10-3	-	TRBJ2-1	15	-	CAISESRPQGSEQFF	TGTGCCATCAGTGAGTCCCGTCCCCAAGGGAGTGAGCAGTTCTTC
TRBV30	-	TRBJ1-2	11	-	CAWGRSWGYTF	TGTGCCTGGGGGAGGAGTTGGGGCTACACCTTC
TRBV5-1	-	TRBJ1-4	14	-	CASSLGAGNEKLFF	TGCGCCAGCAGCCTGGGGGCGGGTAATGAAAAACTGTTTTTT
TRBV5-1	-	TRBJ2-7	17	TRBD1	CASSWTAGTASSYEQYF	TGCGCCAGCAGCTGGACGGCCGGGACAGCCAGCTCCTACGAGCAGTACTTC
TRBV7-3	-	TRBJ2-1	15	TRBD2	CASSLRTSGDNEQFF	TGTGCCAGCAGCTTACGGACTAGCGGCGACAATGAGCAGTTCTTC
TRBV27	-	TRBJ2-4	16	TRBD2	CASRLGSTSGSNIQYF	TGTGCCAGCCGGTTGGGCTCGACTAGCGGATCAAACATTCAGTACTTC
TRBV4-1	-	TRBJ2-3	14	-	CASSQVGVKDTQYF	TGCGCCAGCAGCCAAGTGGGGGTAAAGGATACGCAGTATTTT
TRBV19	-	TRBJ2-7	13	-	CASSIEAGHEQYF	TGTGCCAGTAGTATTGAAGCAGGGCACGAGCAGTACTTC
TRBV6-1	-	TRBJ2-7	14	TRBD2	CASMFTGGNLEQYF	TGTGCCAGCATGTTCACGGGAGGAAATTTGGAGCAGTACTTC
TRBV20-1	-	TRBJ2-7	11	-	CSAKDIYEQYF	TGCAGTGCTAAGGACATTTACGAGCAGTACTTC
TRBV29-1	-	TRBJ1-3	12	-	CSVGQSGNTIYF	TGCAGCGTTGGGCAGTCTGGAAACACCATATATTTT
TRBV25-1	few	TRBJ1-5	12	-	CASSEANQPQHF	TGTGCCAGCAGTGAAGCCAATCAGCCCCAGCATTTT
TRBV5-1	-	TRBJ2-2	14	-	CASSLVAGGGELFF	TGCGCCAGCAGCTTGGTTGCGGGCGGCGGGGAGCTGTTTTTT
TRBV30	-	TRBJ2-1	13	TRBD1	CAWSWDSSREQFF	TGTGCCTGGAGCTGGGACAGCTCGCGGGAGCAGTTCTTC